These 30 T cell receptor beta chains were sequenced from one sample in a study of blood T cell repertoires in COVID-19 (dated by TCRdb to between 2020 and 2021). Library preparation used the immunoSEQ multiplex PCR assay. This is the immuneACCESS table as TCRdb keeps it, with only in-frame sequences that have V and J called. A part of the clones is gone; compared with another copy, unresolved V genes explain less than half, and the rest is unexplained. The sample records approximately 130,000 clones, about 83% of which are singletons. The ten largest account for roughly 5.5% of the sample. Sequencing was done on a sample of peripheral blood. These receptors all come from a man older than 75 with active or convalescent COVID-19.

The chain combines TRBV10-3 with TRBJ1-1, with D maybe TRBD1 (6 bases). V was cut by 7 bases and J by 0 bases, with 15 bases left in between. Germline V CDR1 and CDR2: ENHRY, SYGVKD. The CDR3 extends over 15 amino acids. The CDR3 DNA reads as TGTGCCATCACCTCGGGGACATGGATGAACACTGAAGCTTTCTTT. This codes for CAITSGTWMNTEAFF.

V and J are TRBV19 and TRBJ2-3; D is ambiguous. V was shortened by 6 bases and J by 2 bases, with 6 bases between the two germline ends. The CDR3 has 12 residues. CDR1 and CDR2 (germline): LNHDA, SQIVND (reference sequence). CDR3: CASSQNTDTQYF. In DNA form, the CDR3 reads TGTGCCAGTAGCCAGAACACAGATACGCAGTATTTT.

V usage is TRBV5-1 and J usage is TRBJ2-1; 8 bases fit TRBD2. The CDR3 has 15 residues. J lost 7 bases, V lost 4 bases, and 10 bases had no gene match. Germline V gene data show CDR1 as SGHRS and CDR2 as YFSETQ. Here the CDR3 reads CASSLDGGAWNEQFF. The CDR3 coding sequence is TGCGCCAGCAGCCTGGACGGGGGGGCGTGGAATGAGCAGTTCTTC.

The rearrangement uses TRBV3-1 (or the pseudogene TRBV3-2) and TRBJ2-2; possible D gene TRBD1, 5 bases. Deletions cut 5 bases from V and 1 base from J, with 5 bases between. Germline values: CDR1 LGHDT, CDR2 YNNKEL (reference sequence). This CDR3 contains 13 residues. The DNA for the CDR3 is TGTGCCAGCAGCGACAGGAACACCGGGGAGCTGTTTTTT. Amino acid sequence: CASSDRNTGELFF.

The rearrangement uses TRBV29-1 and TRBJ1-2; D uncertain. CDR1 SQVTM and CDR2 ANQGSEA come from the germline V gene. The CDR3 spans 12 residues. V was clipped by 3 bases and J by 6 bases, with 11 bases between them. Written as DNA, the CDR3 is TGCAGCGTTGAGAGGCCCCCTAATGGCTACACCTTC. Translating it yields CSVERPPNGYTF. The full variable domain, rest sourced from reference TRBV29-1 and TRBJ1-2, is SAVISQKPSRDICQRGTSLTIQCQVDSQVTMMFWYRQQPGQSLTLIATANQGSEATYESGFVIDKFPISRPNLTFSTLTVSNMSPEDSSIYLCSVERPPNGYTFGSGTRLTVV.

The genes are TRBV4-3 and TRBJ1-2; D is unresolved. CDR1 and CDR2 (germline): LGHNA, YSLEER. V lost 1 base and J lost 0, with 9 bases in between. CDR3 size: 15 residues. Here the CDR3 reads CASSQGRLANYGYTF. In DNA, the CDR3 is TGCGCCAGCAGCCAAGGGCGCCTAGCTAACTATGGCTACACCTTC.

The chain has TRBV13 and TRBJ2-2, with a tentative D call TRBD2 (5 bases). Germline CDR1 and CDR2: PRHDT and FYEKMQ (reference sequence). V lost 8 bases and J lost 8, with 12 bases in between. The CDR3 runs to 12 residues. CDR3 nucleotide sequence: TGTGCCAGCCCGGGGTTGGCGGGGGAGCTGTTTTTT. Its protein product is CASPGLAGELFF.

Turning to this clone: At one of its ends the junction is not consistent with the germline gene, which may arise from a read error. The J gene is TRBJ2-5, the V gene TRBV18, with D possibly TRBD2 on 5 matching bases. This CDR3 spans 15 amino acids. Germline V gives CDR1 KGHSH, CDR2 LQKENI. CDR3 DNA sequence: TGTACCAGCTCACCCCCCCGCGTCCCGGGGGAGACCCAGTACTTC. This encodes CTSSPPRVPGETQYF.

The V and J genes are TRBV18 and TRBJ2-7; D might be TRBD1 (8 bases). CDR1 is KGHSH and CDR2 is LQKENI in the germline V gene. CDR3 length: 15 residues. The ends were cut back, 3 bases at V and 6 bases at J, with 18 bases in the middle. CDR3 coding DNA: TGTGCCAGCTCACCCTATCCGGACAGGGAGGGCGAGCAGTACTTC. This translates into CASSPYPDREGEQYF.

The chain joins TRBV5-1 to TRBJ1-4, with unresolved D. The CDR3 is 16 amino acids. CDR1 and CDR2 from the germline V gene are SGHRS and YFSETQ. With 2 bases removed from V and 0 bases from J, the gap between germline ends came to 11 bases. In nucleotides, the CDR3 is TGCGCCAGCAGCTTTGAACAGAAAACAACTAATGAAAAACTGTTTTTT. It translates to CASSFEQKTTNEKLFF.

This chain uses TRBV7-6 with TRBJ1-4; D ambiguous. This CDR3 has 15 residues. Trimming left V 6 bases short and J 3 bases short, with 14 bases between. Germline-derived CDR1 and CDR2 are SGHVS and FNYEAQ. The CDR3 DNA follows: TGTGCCAGCAGGCAGACGACTGTTCCTAATGAAAAACTGTTTTTT. The encoded protein is CASRQTTVPNEKLFF.

The chain uses TRBV28 and TRBJ1-2, with a weak D call TRBD1 (5 bases). There are 14 residues in the CDR3. Trimming stripped 5 bases from V and 0 bases from J, with 10 bases between. Looked up from germline, CDR1 is MDHEN and CDR2 is SYDVKM. This chain's CDR3 is CASSRTPTNYGYTF. CDR3 nucleotide sequence: TGTGCCAGCAGTAGGACACCGACTAACTATGGCTACACCTTC.

The rearrangement joins TRBV21-1 to TRBJ2-6; the D call in the table, TRBD1, was not verified against the DNA. TRBV21-1 is marked as a pseudogene. This CDR3 has 17 amino acids. CDR3 coding DNA: TGTGCCAGCAGTGTGGACAGCTTTGACTCTGGGGCCAACGTCCTGACTTTC. Its protein is CASSVDSFDSGANVLTF.

V is TRBV28 and J is TRBJ1-1, with TRBD1 as a possible D gene (5 bases). V was clipped by 2 bases and J by 10 bases, with 17 bases between them. This CDR3 has 14 amino acids. From germline, CDR1 is MDHEN and CDR2 SYDVKM. This CDR3 reads CASSLNSGEGGAFF. The CDR3 bases are TGTGCCAGCAGTTTAAACTCGGGGGAGGGAGGAGCTTTCTTT.

This sequence joins TRBV28 and TRBJ1-6, with 11 bases matching TRBD1. Germline CDR1 is MDHEN and CDR2 is SYDVKM. The V gene end was trimmed by 8 bases and the J gene end by 10 bases; junction bases not matched to a gene: 4. There are 13 residues in the CDR3. The CDR3 reads CASGGQGVSPLHF. Written as DNA, the CDR3 is TGTGCCAGCGGGGGACAGGGGGTGTCACCCCTCCACTTT.

The V and J genes are TRBV18 and TRBJ2-7; TRBD1 aligns across 11 bases. The CDR3 consists of 17 residues. J gave up 2 bases and V 2 bases, and 8 bases lay outside the gene matches. Germline assignment: CDR1 KGHSH and CDR2 LQKENI. The CDR3 DNA reads as TGTGCCAGCTCACCAGACCTTCCGGGACAGGGGGCCTACGAGCAGTACTTC. Translating it yields CASSPDLPGQGAYEQYF.

The rearrangement joins TRBV5-1 to TRBJ2-3, with a possible D match to TRBD2 (6 bases). The V end lost 0 bases, the J end lost 2 bases, and 13 bases lay between the germline ends. Germline V gives CDR1 SGHRS, CDR2 YFSETQ. The CDR3 spans 16 residues. CDR3 amino acids: CASSLAGGTYTDTQYF. DNA of the CDR3: TGCGCCAGCAGCTTGGCGGGCGGGACTTACACAGATACGCAGTATTTT.

The DNA of the CDR3 is TGTGCCAGCTCACCATGGAGCTCTGGGGCCAACGTCCTGACTTTC. Its translation is CASSPWSSGANVLTF. V gene TRBV18 combines with J gene TRBJ2-6; D ambiguous. Per the germline V gene, CDR1 is KGHSH and CDR2 is LQKENI. The length of the CDR3 is 15 residues. Trimming removed 2 bases from V and 0 bases from J, with 5 bases in between.

The chain couples TRBV6-1 to TRBJ1-1; D perhaps matches TRBD1 (6 bases). V lost 2 bases and J lost 4, with 11 bases in between. Germline V gene lookup returns CDR1 MNHNS and CDR2 SASEGT. CDR3 size: 14 residues. The CDR3 coding sequence is TGTGCCAGCAGTGAACCAGCAGGGGCCACTGAAGCTTTCTTT. Protein product: CASSEPAGATEAFF.

CDR3 amino acids: CASSPGGAGGRETQYF. Here the CDR3 DNA reads TGTGCCAGCAGTCCCGGGGGAGCGGGGGGACGAGAGACCCAGTACTTC. The chain is built from TRBV6-2 or TRBV6-3 and TRBJ2-5, with 9 bases lining up with TRBD2. V shed 5 bases and J 4 bases; nucleotides not matched to a gene: 11. Looked up from germline, CDR1 is MNHEY and CDR2 is SVGEGT. The CDR3 consists of 16 residues.

The V and J genes are TRBV5-1 and TRBJ2-1; 9 bases are shared with TRBD1. Germline CDR1 reads SGHRS; CDR2 reads YFSETQ. J was trimmed by 8 bases and V by 5 bases; bases with no gene match: 8. CDR3 length: 14 amino acids. The CDR3: CASRPGQGWDEQFF. The CDR3 DNA follows: TGCGCCAGCAGGCCAGGACAGGGGTGGGATGAGCAGTTCTTC.

The chain uses TRBV3-1 (or the pseudogene TRBV3-2) and TRBJ2-1, with TRBD2 as a possible D gene (6 bases). Germline V gives CDR1 LGHDT, CDR2 YNNKEL (reference sequence). CDR3 size: 14 residues. Trimming took off 0 bases at V and 10 bases at J, with 13 bases between the two ends. CDR3 coding DNA: TGTGCCAGCAGCCAAGATAGGTACCGGGGGGAGCAGTTCTTC. Its protein is CASSQDRYRGEQFF.

This clone was recorded only once. The V and J genes are TRBV2 and TRBJ1-2; maybe TRBD1 (6 bases). Germline V gene data show CDR1 as SNHLY and CDR2 as FYNNEI. The CDR3 contains 14 residues. V lost 2 bases and J 4 bases, leaving 11 bases between the germline ends. The CDR3 sequence: CASSERGHVYGYTF. CDR3 coding DNA: TGTGCCAGCAGTGAAAGGGGACACGTCTATGGCTACACCTTC.

This chain connects TRBV6-4 to TRBJ2-3; 14 bases align to TRBD2. The CDR3 consists of 16 residues. Germline CDR1 MRHNA, CDR2 SNTAGT. V was pared by 3 bases and J by 5 bases, with 4 bases of the junction left unmatched. The CDR3 spells CASSETSGGAGDTQYF. The CDR3 DNA follows: TGTGCCAGCAGTGAGACTAGCGGGGGGGCCGGAGATACGCAGTATTTT.

The gene calls are TRBV11-3 and TRBJ1-1; 9 nucleotides align to TRBD1. The CDR3 has 13 residues. Germline trimming cut 4 bases from V and 6 bases from J; bases unmatched to any gene: 3. Germline V gene data show CDR1 as SGHNT and CDR2 as YENEEA. The DNA of the CDR3 is TGTGCCAGCAGCTGGACAGGGGCAGCTGAAGCTTTCTTT. This translates into CASSWTGAAEAFF.

The V call is TRBV30, the J call TRBJ1-2; D ambiguous. V dropped 0 bases and J dropped 6 bases, with 14 bases sitting between them. CDR1 is GTSNPN and CDR2 is SVGIG in the germline V gene (reference sequence). This CDR3 is 14 amino acids long. CDR3 sequence: CAWSVGLSTDGYTF. The CDR3 DNA reads TGTGCCTGGAGTGTTGGCTTATCCACCGATGGCTACACCTTC.

This clone was picked up one time. V is TRBV9 and J is TRBJ2-7, with TRBD2 matching 10 bases. Trimming took 3 bases from V and 9 from J; bases not matched to a gene: 6. The CDR3 sequence is 13 residues long. Germline assignment: CDR1 SGDLS and CDR2 YYNGEE. The CDR3 region has the DNA TGTGCCAGCAGCGCGGGACTAGCGTTTCCGCAGTACTTC. Protein sequence: CASSAGLAFPQYF. The full variable domain, completed using reference TRBV9 and TRBJ2-7, is DSGVTQTPKHLITATGQRVTLRCSPRSGDLSVYWYQQSLDQGLQFLIQYYNGEERAKGNILERFSAQQFPDLHSELNLSSLELGDSALYFCASSAGLAFPQYFGPGTRLTVT.

At least ten counts were recorded for this clone. The J gene is TRBJ2-7, the V gene TRBV7-2; TRBD2 might be the D (5 bases). The CDR3 loop spans 15 amino acids. Germline values: CDR1 SGHTA, CDR2 FQGNSA. V was cut by 5 bases and J by 3 bases, with 17 bases left in between. CDR3 loop: CASSPQGRGYYEQYF. DNA of the CDR3: TGTGCCAGCAGCCCCCAAGGTCGAGGGTACTACGAGCAGTACTTC.

The J gene is TRBJ2-7, the V gene TRBV28; the D is unclear. Trimming took off 2 bases at V and 4 bases at J, with 6 bases between the two ends. The CDR3 contains 12 residues. Germline CDR1 MDHEN, CDR2 SYDVKM. The CDR3 DNA follows: TGTGCCAGCAGTTTAGGCAGATACGAGCAGTACTTC. Amino acids: CASSLGRYEQYF.

J is TRBJ2-5 and V is TRBV11-2, with D perhaps matching TRBD1 (7 bases). Trimming took off 5 bases at V and 5 bases at J, with 18 bases between the two ends. Germline CDR1 reads SGHAT; CDR2 reads FQNNGV. The CDR3 extends over 15 amino acids. CDR3 in DNA: TGTGCCAGCAGCGCGGACAGGAACCGGGGGGAGACCCAGTACTTC. This sequence encodes CASSADRNRGETQYF. Full variable domain (outside the CDR3, taken from reference TRBV11-2 and TRBJ2-5): EAGVAQSPRYKIIEKRQSVAFWCNPISGHATLYWYQQILGQGPKLLIQFQNNGVVDDSQLPKDRFSAERLKGVDSTLKIQPAKLEDSAVYLCASSADRNRGETQYFGPGTRLLVL.